This TCR beta chain emerged from a study of T-cell reconstitution after alpha-beta-depleted transplantation in children. Study-wide points: Counts and diversity of T cells one year after transplant came mostly from newly produced T cells.

In regard to this clonotype: Its antigen remains unknown.

Unique molecular identifiers featured in how the TCRbeta library was prepared. Via MiXCR, TCRdb re-called the PCR reads, giving one row per CDR3 protein. The sample records about 980,000 distinct CDR3 sequences, roughly 29% being singletons. This CDR3 spans 14 amino acids. Germline-derived CDR1 and CDR2 are SGHDT and YYEEEE. V lost 4 bases and J 3 bases, leaving 13 bases between the germline ends. V and J are TRBV5-6 and TRBJ1-2, with D possibly TRBD1 on 6 matching bases. The sample here was PBMCs, mostly from graft donor cells, taken 360 days after TCRalphabeta/CD19-depleted stem cell transplant. This clonotype was sampled from a boy in the first two years of life who had a stem cell transplant for SCID, so the T cells may come from the graft donor. The CDR3 sequence: CASSQLGGDYGYTF. The CDR3, as DNA: TGTGCCAGCAGCCAGCTAGGGGGGGACTATGGCTACACCTTC.